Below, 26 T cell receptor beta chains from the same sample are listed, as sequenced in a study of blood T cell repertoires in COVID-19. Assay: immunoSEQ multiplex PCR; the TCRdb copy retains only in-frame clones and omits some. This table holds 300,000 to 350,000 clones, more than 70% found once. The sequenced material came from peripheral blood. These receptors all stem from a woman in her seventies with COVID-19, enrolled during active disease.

The CDR3 nucleotides read TGTGCCAGCAGCCAGGACAGGGGAAGCCACGAGCAGTACTTC. Its protein is CASSQDRGSHEQYF. The gene calls are TRBV5-4 and TRBJ2-7, with 9 bases matching TRBD1. CDR1 and CDR2 from the germline V gene are SGHNT and YYREEE (reference sequence). V gave up 4 bases and J gave up 5 bases; unmatched junction bases: 7. The CDR3 has 14 amino acids.

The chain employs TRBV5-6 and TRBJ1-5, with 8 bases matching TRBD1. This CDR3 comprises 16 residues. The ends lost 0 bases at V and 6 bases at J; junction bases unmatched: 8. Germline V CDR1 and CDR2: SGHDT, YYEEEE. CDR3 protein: CASSLGAGGGGQPQHF. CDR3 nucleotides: TGTGCCAGCAGCTTGGGGGCAGGGGGCGGAGGTCAGCCCCAGCATTTT.

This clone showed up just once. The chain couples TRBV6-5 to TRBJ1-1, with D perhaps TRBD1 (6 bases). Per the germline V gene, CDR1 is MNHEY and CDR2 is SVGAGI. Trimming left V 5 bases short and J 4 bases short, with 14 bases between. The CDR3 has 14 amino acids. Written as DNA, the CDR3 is TGTGCCAGCAGTAGGACAGCGTCGTCCACTGAAGCTTTCTTT. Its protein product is CASSRTASSTEAFF.

The CDR3 DNA is TGTGCCAGCAGGGACAGGATTCAGCCCCAGCATTTT. Encoded protein: CASRDRIQPQHF. The rearrangement links TRBV2 to TRBJ1-5, with 7 bases aligning to TRBD1. Unmatched junction bases numbered 2, after V lost 6 bases and J lost 6 bases. Germline CDR1 is SNHLY and CDR2 is FYNNEI. The CDR3 runs to 12 residues.

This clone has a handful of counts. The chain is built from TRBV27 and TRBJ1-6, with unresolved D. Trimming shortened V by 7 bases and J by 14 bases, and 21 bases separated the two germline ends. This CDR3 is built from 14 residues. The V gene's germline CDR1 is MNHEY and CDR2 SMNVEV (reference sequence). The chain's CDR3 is CASTSWRARFALHF. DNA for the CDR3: TGTGCCAGCACCTCCTGGAGGGCGAGGTTCGCCCTCCACTTT.

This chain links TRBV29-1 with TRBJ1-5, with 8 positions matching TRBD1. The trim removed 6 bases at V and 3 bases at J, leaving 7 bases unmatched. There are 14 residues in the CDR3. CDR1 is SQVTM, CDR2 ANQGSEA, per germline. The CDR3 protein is CSVTQGGPNQPQHF. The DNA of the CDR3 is TGCAGCGTCACACAGGGGGGACCCAATCAGCCCCAGCATTTT.

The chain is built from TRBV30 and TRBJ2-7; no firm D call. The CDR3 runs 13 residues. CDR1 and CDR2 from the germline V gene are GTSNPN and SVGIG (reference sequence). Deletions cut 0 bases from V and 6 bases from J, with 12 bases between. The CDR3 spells CAWSVLRIGEQYF. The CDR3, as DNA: TGTGCCTGGAGTGTCCTTCGAATCGGCGAGCAGTACTTC.

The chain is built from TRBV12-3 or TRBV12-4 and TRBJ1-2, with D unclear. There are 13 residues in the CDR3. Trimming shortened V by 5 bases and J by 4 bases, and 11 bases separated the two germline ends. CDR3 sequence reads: CASSPRLSYGYTF. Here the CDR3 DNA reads TGTGCCAGCAGTCCCCGACTGAGCTATGGCTACACCTTC.

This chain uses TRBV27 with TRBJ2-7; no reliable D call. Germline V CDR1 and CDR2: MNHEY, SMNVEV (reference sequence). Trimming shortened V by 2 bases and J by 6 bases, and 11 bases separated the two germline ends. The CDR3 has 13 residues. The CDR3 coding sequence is TGTGCCAGCAGTTTAAACGCCGAGAGCGAGCAGTACTTC. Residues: CASSLNAESEQYF.

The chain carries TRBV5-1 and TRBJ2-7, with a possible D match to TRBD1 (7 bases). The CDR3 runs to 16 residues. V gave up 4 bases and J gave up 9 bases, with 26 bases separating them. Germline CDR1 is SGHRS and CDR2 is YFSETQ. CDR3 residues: CASSLSGQGVSSRQYF. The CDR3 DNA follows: TGCGCCAGCAGCCTAAGCGGGCAGGGGGTGAGTTCTCGGCAGTACTTC.

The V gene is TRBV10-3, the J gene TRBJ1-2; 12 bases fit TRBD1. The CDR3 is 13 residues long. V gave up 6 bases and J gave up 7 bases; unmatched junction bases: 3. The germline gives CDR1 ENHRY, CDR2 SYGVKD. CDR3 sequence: CAIRGQGASGYTF. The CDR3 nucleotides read TGTGCCATCAGGGGACAGGGGGCGTCTGGCTACACCTTC.

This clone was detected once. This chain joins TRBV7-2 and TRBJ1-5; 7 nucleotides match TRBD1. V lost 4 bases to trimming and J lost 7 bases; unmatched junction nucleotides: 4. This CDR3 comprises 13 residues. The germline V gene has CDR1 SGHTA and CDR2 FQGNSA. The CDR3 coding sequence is TGTGCCAGCAGCTCAGGGGGTCGGCAGCCCCAGCATTTT. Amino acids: CASSSGGRQPQHF.

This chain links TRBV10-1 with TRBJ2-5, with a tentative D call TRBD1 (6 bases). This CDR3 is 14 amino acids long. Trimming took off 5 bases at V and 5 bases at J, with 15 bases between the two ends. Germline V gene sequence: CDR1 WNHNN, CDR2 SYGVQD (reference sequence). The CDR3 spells CASSKTGTGETQYF. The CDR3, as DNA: TGCGCCAGCAGTAAAACAGGGACGGGGGAGACCCAGTACTTC.

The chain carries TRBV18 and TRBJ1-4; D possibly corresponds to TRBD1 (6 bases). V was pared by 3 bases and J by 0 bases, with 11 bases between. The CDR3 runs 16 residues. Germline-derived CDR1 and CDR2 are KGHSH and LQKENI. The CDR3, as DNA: TGTGCCAGCTCACCGGGGGCAGTAGCAACTAATGAAAAACTGTTTTTT. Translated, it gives CASSPGAVATNEKLFF.

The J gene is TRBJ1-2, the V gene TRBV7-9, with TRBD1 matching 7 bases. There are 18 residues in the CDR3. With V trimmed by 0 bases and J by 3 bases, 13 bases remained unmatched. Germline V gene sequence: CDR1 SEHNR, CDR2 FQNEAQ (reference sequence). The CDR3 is CASSLALRQGGEYYGYTF. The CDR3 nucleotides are TGTGCCAGCAGCTTAGCGTTGCGCCAGGGGGGCGAGTACTATGGCTACACCTTC. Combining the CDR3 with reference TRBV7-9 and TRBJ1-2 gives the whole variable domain DTGVSQNPRHKITKRGQNVTFRCDPISEHNRLYWYRQTLGQGPEFLTYFQNEAQLEKSRLLSDRFSAERPKGSFSTLEIQRTEQGDSAMYLCASSLALRQGGEYYGYTFGSGTRLTVV.

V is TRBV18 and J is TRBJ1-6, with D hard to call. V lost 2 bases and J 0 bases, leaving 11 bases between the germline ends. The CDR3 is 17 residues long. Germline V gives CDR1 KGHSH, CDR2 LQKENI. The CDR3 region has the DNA TGTGCCAGCTCACCAACCTCGTCGAGCTCCTATAATTCACCCCTCCACTTT. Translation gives CASSPTSSSSYNSPLHF.

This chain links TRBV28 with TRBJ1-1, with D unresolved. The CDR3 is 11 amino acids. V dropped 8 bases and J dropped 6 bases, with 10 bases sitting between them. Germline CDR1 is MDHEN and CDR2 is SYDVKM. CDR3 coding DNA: TGTGCCAGCGTGAGGAGATCTGAAGCTTTCTTT. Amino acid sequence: CASVRRSEAFF. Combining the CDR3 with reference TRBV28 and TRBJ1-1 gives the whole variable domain DVKVTQSSRYLVKRTGEKVFLECVQDMDHENMFWYRQDPGLGLRLIYFSYDVKMKEKGDIPEGYSVSREKKERFSLILESASTNQTSMYLCASVRRSEAFFGQGTRLTVV.

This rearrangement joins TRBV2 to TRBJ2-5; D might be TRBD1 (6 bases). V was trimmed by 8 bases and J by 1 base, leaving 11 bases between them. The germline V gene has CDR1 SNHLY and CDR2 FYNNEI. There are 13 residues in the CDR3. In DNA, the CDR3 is TGTGCCAGCTTGCAGGGGCCCCAAGAGACCCAGTACTTC. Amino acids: CASLQGPQETQYF.

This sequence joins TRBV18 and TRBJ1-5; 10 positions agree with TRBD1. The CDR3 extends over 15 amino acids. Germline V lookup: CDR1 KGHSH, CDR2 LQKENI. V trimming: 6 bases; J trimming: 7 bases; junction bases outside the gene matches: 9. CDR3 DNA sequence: TGTGCCAGCTCTACAGACAGGGGGCTGTGGCAGCCCCAGCATTTT. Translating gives CASSTDRGLWQPQHF.

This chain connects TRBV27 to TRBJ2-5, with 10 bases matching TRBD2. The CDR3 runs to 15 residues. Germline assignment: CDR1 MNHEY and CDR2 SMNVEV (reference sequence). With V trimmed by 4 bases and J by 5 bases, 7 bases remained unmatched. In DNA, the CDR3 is TGTGCCAGCAGTTCCTATAGCGGGGGGAGGGAGACCCAGTACTTC. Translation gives CASSSYSGGRETQYF.

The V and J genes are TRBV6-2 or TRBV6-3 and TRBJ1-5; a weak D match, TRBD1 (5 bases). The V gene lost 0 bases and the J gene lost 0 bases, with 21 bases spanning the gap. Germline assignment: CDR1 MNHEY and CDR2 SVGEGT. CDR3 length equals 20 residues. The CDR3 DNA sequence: TGTGCCAGCAGTTACTCAAGGCGGTCCGACAGATATTATAGCAATCAGCCCCAGCATTTT. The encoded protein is CASSYSRRSDRYYSNQPQHF.

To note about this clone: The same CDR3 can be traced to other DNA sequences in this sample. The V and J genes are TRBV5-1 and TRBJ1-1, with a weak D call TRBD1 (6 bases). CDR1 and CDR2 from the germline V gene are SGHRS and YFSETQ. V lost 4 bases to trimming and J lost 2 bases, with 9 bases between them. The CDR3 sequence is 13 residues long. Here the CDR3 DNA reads TGCGCCAGCAGCCAGGACAGAAACACTGAAGCTTTCTTT. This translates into CASSQDRNTEAFF.

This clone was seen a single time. The CDR3 is CASTFEGGNTEAFF. Written as DNA, the CDR3 is TGTGCCAGCACCTTCGAAGGGGGGAACACTGAAGCTTTCTTT. This chain joins TRBV7-2 and TRBJ1-1; weak D call: TRBD1 (6 bases). The CDR3 contains 14 residues. In germline, CDR1 is SGHTA, CDR2 FQGNSA. V was trimmed by 7 bases and J by 1 base, leaving 13 bases between them.

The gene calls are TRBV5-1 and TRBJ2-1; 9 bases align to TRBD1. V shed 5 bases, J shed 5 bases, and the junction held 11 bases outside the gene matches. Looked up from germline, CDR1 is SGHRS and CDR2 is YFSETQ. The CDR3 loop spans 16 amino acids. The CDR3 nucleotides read TGCGCCAGCAGTAAATCCGGGACAGGGTCGAACAATGAGCAGTTCTTC. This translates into CASSKSGTGSNNEQFF.

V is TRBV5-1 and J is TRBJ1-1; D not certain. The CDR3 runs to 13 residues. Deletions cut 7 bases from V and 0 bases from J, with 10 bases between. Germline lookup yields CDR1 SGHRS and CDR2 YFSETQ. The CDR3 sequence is CASLRDLNTEAFF. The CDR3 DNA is TGCGCCAGCCTCAGAGACTTGAACACTGAAGCTTTCTTT.

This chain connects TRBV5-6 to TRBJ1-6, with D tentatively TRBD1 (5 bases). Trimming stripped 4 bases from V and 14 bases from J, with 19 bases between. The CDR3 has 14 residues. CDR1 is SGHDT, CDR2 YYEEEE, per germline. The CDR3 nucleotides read TGTGCCAGCAGCATGGGGACTGGCTTGTCGGCCCTCCACTTT. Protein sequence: CASSMGTGLSALHF.